These 32 T cell receptor beta chains share one sample of origin, sequenced in a study of blood T cell repertoires in COVID-19. Sequenced by immunoSEQ multiplex PCR; TCRdb stores in-frame clones only, minus some. The table records roughly 240,000 clones, about 87% of them present only once. Material: PBMCs or T cells enriched from blood (not recorded which). These receptors originate from a woman younger than 45 with acute COVID-19.

The chain employs TRBV5-1 and TRBJ2-7; 9 bases line up with TRBD1. This CDR3 is 15 amino acids long. Germline V lookup: CDR1 SGHRS, CDR2 YFSETQ. V lost 5 bases to trimming and J lost 4 bases; unmatched junction nucleotides: 10. The CDR3 sequence is CASSPGDRDSYEQYF. In DNA, the CDR3 is TGCGCCAGCAGTCCGGGGGACAGGGATTCGTACGAGCAGTACTTC.

The chain combines TRBV6-5 with TRBJ2-7, with unresolved D. This CDR3 has 14 residues. Between the trimmed V and J ends, which lost 2 bases and 0 bases, there was a span of 8 bases. In germline, CDR1 is MNHEY, CDR2 SVGAGI. CDR3: CASSYGGISYEQYF. The CDR3, as DNA: TGTGCCAGCAGTTACGGCGGCATCTCCTACGAGCAGTACTTC.

V usage is TRBV11-2 and J usage is TRBJ2-3, with D maybe TRBD2 (5 bases). V shed 8 bases and J shed 6 bases, with 12 bases lying between them. The CDR3 is made up of 12 amino acids. From germline, CDR1 is SGHAT and CDR2 FQNNGV. CDR3 residues: CASSYIADTQYF. As DNA, the CDR3 is TGTGCCAGCTCTTATATAGCGGATACGCAGTATTTT.

The rearrangement uses TRBV27 and TRBJ2-7, with a possible D match to TRBD2 (6 bases). V was trimmed by 6 bases and J by 4 bases, leaving 19 bases between them. The CDR3 is made up of 15 amino acids. Germline V gene lookup returns CDR1 MNHEY and CDR2 SMNVEV (reference sequence). The CDR3: CASSRIAYGGYEQYF. The CDR3 nucleotides read TGTGCCAGCAGCCGTATAGCCTACGGGGGATACGAGCAGTACTTC.

The chain combines TRBV18 with TRBJ1-1, with D hard to call. The CDR3 spans 13 residues. Trimming took 0 bases from V and 4 from J, leaving 6 bases between them. The germline CDR1 and CDR2 sequences are KGHSH and LQKENI. CDR3: CASSPPVSTEAFF. Here the CDR3 DNA reads TGTGCCAGCTCACCACCGGTGAGCACTGAAGCTTTCTTT.

This sequence joins TRBV5-6 and TRBJ2-7; the D gene is possibly TRBD2 (7 bases). Germline CDR1 reads SGHDT; CDR2 reads YYEEEE. The CDR3 is made up of 15 amino acids. V lost 6 bases and J lost 5, with 21 bases in between. The CDR3 nucleotides are TGTGCCAGCACCCGCGTGGGAGGGGGTTTAAACGAGCAGTACTTC. As protein: CASTRVGGGLNEQYF.

V is TRBV3-1 (or the pseudogene TRBV3-2) and J is TRBJ2-2, with 7 bases lining up with TRBD1. With V trimmed by 4 bases and J by 3 bases, 5 bases remained unmatched. Germline V gene sequence: CDR1 LGHDT, CDR2 YNNKEL (reference sequence). The CDR3 runs to 15 residues. This CDR3 reads CASSPGDSHTGELFF. For the CDR3, the DNA is TGTGCCAGCAGCCCAGGGGACAGTCACACCGGGGAGCTGTTTTTT.

V usage is TRBV5-8 and J usage is TRBJ1-2, with D uncertain. The CDR3 has 12 residues. Per germline, CDR1 SGHTS and CDR2 YDEGEE. Trimming pared 2 bases from V and 6 bases from J, leaving 8 bases between. CDR3 residues: CASSFGRHGYTF. CDR3 coding DNA: TGTGCCAGCAGCTTCGGCAGGCATGGCTACACCTTC.

V gene TRBV7-9 combines with J gene TRBJ1-5; 9 bases fit TRBD1. The germline gives CDR1 SEHNR, CDR2 FQNEAQ (reference sequence). Unmatched junction bases numbered 8, after V lost 5 bases and J lost 6 bases. The CDR3 is made up of 15 amino acids. This CDR3 is CASSVTGGAGQPQHF. The CDR3 nucleotides are TGTGCCAGCAGCGTCACAGGGGGCGCAGGTCAGCCCCAGCATTTT.

The CDR3 bases are TGTGCCAGTAGACCGACAGGGGGCAAATACGAGCAGTACTTC. Its protein product is CASRPTGGKYEQYF. The chain recombines TRBV19 with TRBJ2-7; TRBD1 matches at 10 bases. In germline, CDR1 is LNHDA, CDR2 SQIVND (reference sequence). The trim removed 6 bases at V and 4 bases at J, leaving 6 bases unmatched. The CDR3 is made up of 14 amino acids.

The chain links TRBV5-8 to TRBJ1-2; D is perhaps TRBD1 (5 bases). CDR1 and CDR2 from the germline V gene are SGHTS and YDEGEE. The V end was cut by 0 bases, the J end by 0 bases, with 21 bases between. This CDR3 spans 19 amino acids. The CDR3 bases are TGTGCCAGCAGCTTGGTTCGGGGGTCGCTAGGCGCCTCTAACTATGGCTACACCTTC. Amino acids: CASSLVRGSLGASNYGYTF.

This clone appeared once. J is TRBJ1-1 and V is TRBV7-2; D ambiguous. Germline V CDR1 and CDR2: SGHTA, FQGNSA. This CDR3 contains 15 residues. With 1 base removed from V and 1 base from J, the gap between germline ends came to 10 bases. The CDR3 loop reads CASSLGRTRNTEAFF. CDR3 coding DNA: TGTGCCAGCAGCTTAGGGCGGACTCGGAACACTGAAGCTTTCTTT.

This clone was detected a few times. The J gene is TRBJ1-2, the V gene TRBV7-2; tentative D call: TRBD1 (6 bases). CDR1 is SGHTA, CDR2 FQGNSA, per germline. The length of the CDR3 is 14 residues. V lost 6 bases to trimming and J lost 2 bases, with 13 bases between them. CDR3 nucleotides: TGTGCCAGCAGTCGCAGTGGGGGCAACTATGGCTACACCTTC. Translation: CASSRSGGNYGYTF.

This chain links TRBV29-1 with TRBJ2-2; tentatively, D is TRBD2 (6 bases). The V gene lost 5 bases and the J gene lost 4 bases, with 14 bases spanning the gap. CDR1 is SQVTM and CDR2 is ANQGSEA in the germline V gene. This CDR3 has 14 amino acids. The CDR3 coding sequence is TGCAGCGTTAGGCCACATAGCGGCACCGGGGAGCTGTTTTTT. It specifies CSVRPHSGTGELFF.

The V gene is TRBV5-8, the J gene TRBJ2-1; D is uncertain. Trimming shortened V by 0 bases and J by 5 bases, and 12 bases separated the two germline ends. Germline CDR1 is SGHTS and CDR2 is YDEGEE. CDR3 length: 15 amino acids. CDR3 sequence reads: CASSLGSRRDNEQFF. CDR3 sequence (DNA): TGTGCCAGCAGCTTGGGCTCCCGGAGAGACAATGAGCAGTTCTTC.

This clone was seen only a few times. The chain is built from TRBV18 and TRBJ2-5; possible D gene TRBD2, 6 bases. Germline assignment: CDR1 KGHSH and CDR2 LQKENI. The CDR3 consists of 17 residues. V was pared by 0 bases and J by 6 bases, with 20 bases between. In DNA, the CDR3 is TGTGCCAGCTCACCACCGAGCGGGCAGGGTCCCACAAAGACCCAGTACTTC. Amino acid sequence: CASSPPSGQGPTKTQYF.

The chain couples TRBV5-1 to TRBJ2-2; 8 bases agree with TRBD1. CDR1 is SGHRS and CDR2 is YFSETQ in the germline V gene. The CDR3 length is 15 residues. The junction had 6 bases not matched to a gene; V was cut back by 4 bases and J by 4 bases. In DNA form, the CDR3 reads TGCGCCAGCAGCGCCGGACAGGGTGGCACCGGGGAGCTGTTTTTT. Translating it yields CASSAGQGGTGELFF. The entire variable domain, with the rest obtained from reference TRBV5-1 and TRBJ2-2, is as follows: KAGVTQTPRYLIKTRGQQVTLSCSPISGHRSVSWYQQTPGQGLQFLFEYFSETQRNKGNFPGRFSGRQFSNSRSEMNVSTLELGDSALYLCASSAGQGGTGELFFGEGSRLTVL.

This rearrangement joins TRBV18 to TRBJ2-3, with D perhaps TRBD2 (6 bases). Trimming left V 1 base short and J 2 bases short, with 13 bases between. The CDR3 totals 16 residues. Germline assignment: CDR1 KGHSH and CDR2 LQKENI. The CDR3 is CASSPRRGSPTDTQYF. The CDR3 DNA follows: TGTGCCAGCTCACCACGGCGGGGCTCCCCCACAGATACGCAGTATTTT.

The chain has TRBV7-2 and TRBJ1-5; perhaps TRBD1 as D (5 bases). The CDR3 is made up of 15 amino acids. V was trimmed by 0 bases and J by 4 bases, leaving 10 bases between them. Looked up from germline, CDR1 is SGHTA and CDR2 is FQGNSA. CDR3 coding DNA: TGTGCCAGCAGCTTAGCTGCACAGGATAATCAGCCCCAGCATTTT. Translated, it gives CASSLAAQDNQPQHF.

The chain has TRBV7-2 and TRBJ1-1, with D unclear. The length of the CDR3 is 14 residues. The germline CDR1 and CDR2 sequences are SGHTA and FQGNSA. Trimming took 0 bases from V and 11 from J, leaving 16 bases between them. The CDR3 DNA reads TGTGCCAGCAGCTTAGCGAGCGGGGAGAGTTGGGCTTTCTTT. This translates into CASSLASGESWAFF.

The CDR3 region is CASGLVGGIEAFF. CDR3 DNA sequence: TGTGCTAGTGGTTTGGTGGGGGGGATTGAAGCTTTCTTT. This chain joins TRBV12-5 and TRBJ1-1, with D tentatively TRBD1 (5 bases). CDR3 size: 13 residues. Trimming removed 0 bases from V and 7 bases from J, with 9 bases in between. CDR1 and CDR2 from the germline V gene are LGHNT and FRNRAP. Drawing the rest from reference TRBV12-5 and TRBJ1-1, the complete variable domain is DARVTQTPRHKVTEMGQEVTMRCQPILGHNTVFWYRQTMMQGLELLAYFRNRAPLDDSGMPKDRFSAEMPDATLATLKIQPSEPRDSAVYFCASGLVGGIEAFFGQGTRLTVV.

V gene TRBV5-1 combines with J gene TRBJ1-5; D unclear. With 10 bases removed from V and 7 bases from J, the gap between germline ends came to 18 bases. Looked up from germline, CDR1 is SGHRS and CDR2 is YFSETQ. The CDR3 is 13 amino acids. The CDR3 nucleotides are TGCGCCTGGATACTTGGGTCCGGGCAGCCCCAGCATTTT. As protein: CAWILGSGQPQHF.

The V and J genes are TRBV6-5 and TRBJ2-3; the match to TRBD2 covers 13 bases. Germline values: CDR1 MNHEY, CDR2 SVGAGI. The ends lost 5 bases at V and 5 bases at J; junction bases unmatched: 4. The CDR3 contains 15 residues. CDR3 in amino acids: CASSRGLAGVDTQYF. The CDR3, as DNA: TGTGCCAGCAGTCGAGGACTAGCGGGGGTAGATACGCAGTATTTT.

J is TRBJ2-6 and V is TRBV18, with TRBD1 as a possible D gene (6 bases). Trimming pared 5 bases from V and 2 bases from J, leaving 10 bases between. CDR1 is KGHSH and CDR2 is LQKENI in the germline V gene. The CDR3 runs 15 residues. The CDR3 DNA is TGTGCCAGCTCAGATGGGGGCGCTGGGGCCAACGTCCTGACTTTC. Residues: CASSDGGAGANVLTF.

The chain links TRBV6-2 or TRBV6-3 to TRBJ2-2; 7 positions match TRBD1. The length of the CDR3 is 14 residues. The germline CDR1 and CDR2 sequences are MNHEY and SVGEGT. The V segment lost 5 bases and the J segment 4 bases; nucleotides outside the gene matches: 4. In nucleotides, the CDR3 is TGTGCCAGCAGTGAGGGGGCGGGCACCGGGGAGCTGTTTTTT. Its translation: CASSEGAGTGELFF.

This chain links TRBV2 with TRBJ1-2, with D maybe TRBD1 (5 bases). Per germline, CDR1 SNHLY and CDR2 FYNNEI. Trimming pared 0 bases from V and 4 bases from J, leaving 12 bases between. The CDR3 consists of 15 residues. CDR3 DNA sequence: TGTGCCAGCAGTGAAGCGCGGGGGGTAGGCTATGGCTACACCTTC. Residues: CASSEARGVGYGYTF.

This clone was picked up one time. The V gene is TRBV9, the J gene TRBJ2-5; 7 nucleotides line up with TRBD2. CDR1 is SGDLS, CDR2 YYNGEE, per germline. The CDR3 covers 15 residues. V shed 0 bases, J shed 1 base, and the junction held 3 bases outside the gene matches. This chain's CDR3 is CASSVGAGTQETQYF. CDR3 sequence (DNA): TGTGCCAGCAGCGTAGGAGCGGGGACCCAAGAGACCCAGTACTTC.

The J gene is TRBJ1-4, the V gene TRBV11-2, with 9 nucleotides matching TRBD1. V trimming: 1 base; J trimming: 5 bases; junction bases outside the gene matches: 2. This CDR3 is built from 15 residues. CDR1 SGHAT and CDR2 FQNNGV come from the germline V gene. CDR3 nucleotide sequence: TGTGCCAGCAGCTTAGTAGGGACAGGGAATGAAAAACTGTTTTTT. Translating gives CASSLVGTGNEKLFF.

The CDR3 is CAWGQGSGYTF. The CDR3 region has the DNA TGTGCCTGGGGACAGGGGTCAGGCTACACCTTC. The rearrangement links TRBV30 to TRBJ1-2; the match to TRBD1 covers 9 bases. Trimming cost V 5 bases and J 8 bases; bases outside gene matches: 3. Germline CDR1 GTSNPN, CDR2 SVGIG (reference sequence). CDR3 length equals 11 residues. The full variable domain, in which reference TRBV30 and TRBJ1-2 provide the parts outside the CDR3, is SQTIHQWPATLVQPVGSPLSLECTVEGTSNPNLYWYRQAAGRGLQLLFYSVGIGQISSEVPQNLSASRPQDRQFILSSKKLLLSDSGFYLCAWGQGSGYTFGSGTRLTVV.

This clone was detected only a few times. V gene TRBV6-5 combines with J gene TRBJ1-6; D is perhaps TRBD1 (6 bases). Trimming left V 4 bases short and J 4 bases short, with 11 bases between. This CDR3 has 15 residues. Germline values: CDR1 MNHEY, CDR2 SVGAGI. CDR3 amino acids: CASSLQGDYNSPLHF. The CDR3 region has the DNA TGTGCCAGCAGTTTACAGGGAGATTATAATTCACCCCTCCACTTT.

This chain connects TRBV4-1 to TRBJ1-1; D call uncertain. Looked up from germline, CDR1 is MGHRA and CDR2 is YSYEKL. Between the trimmed V and J ends, which lost 0 bases and 0 bases, there was a span of 8 bases. The CDR3 is 15 residues long. This CDR3 is CASSQDSNMNTEAFF. The CDR3 bases are TGCGCCAGCAGCCAAGACTCAAACATGAACACTGAAGCTTTCTTT.

This chain uses TRBV4-1 with TRBJ1-6, with 10 bases fitting TRBD1. V lost 0 bases and J lost 10; bases outside the gene matches: 9. Germline V gene data show CDR1 as MGHRA and CDR2 as YSYEKL. This CDR3 is 17 amino acids long. CDR3 residues: CASSQEGTGDRGSPLHF. The CDR3 coding sequence is TGCGCCAGCAGCCAAGAAGGGACAGGGGATAGGGGCTCACCCCTCCACTTT.